This TCR beta chain comes out of a study of early stage breast cancer tumors. About the research overall: Of 15 to 20 invasive breast tumors, fewer than 13 were hormone receptor-positive, HER2-negative.

The CDR3 consists of 15 residues. The J segment lost 6 bases and the V segment lost 4 bases, leaving 4 bases of the junction unmatched. The germline V gene has CDR1 LGHNA and CDR2 YNFKEQ. Study-wide results and caveats: Commonly generated sequences made up most enriched TCRB sequences shared between patients.

Here immunoSEQ multiplex PCR was the method, and the copy in TCRdb shows in-frame clones only, minus some. Of fewer than 30,000 clones in the sample, 80% were seen once. The table lists this clone with a few counts. The antigen remains unidentified. This rearrangement joins TRBV4-2 to TRBJ2-2; TRBD1 matches at 11 bases. Sequenced material: blood. This clonotype was sampled from a person aged 55 to 70 with breast cancer. The CDR3 loop reads CASSPQGQGAGELFF. CDR3 in DNA: TGTGCCAGCAGCCCGCAGGGACAGGGGGCCGGGGAGCTGTTTTTT.